This TCR beta chain came from a study of shared clonotypes between healthy human individuals (dated by TCRdb to the early 2020s). Background for the entire study: The cohort comprised a couple of women and a few men aged 18 to 49 years. For each donor, CD4 naive and CD4 memory were each run on three plates, CD8 naive on two plates, and CD8 memory on one plate. The study deeply sequenced blood TCR repertoires of 5 or 6 healthy adults to estimate repertoire size and the extent of clonotype sharing between individuals. To increase sequencing depth and limit assay-specific biases, TCR repertoire library preparation and sequencing were carried out by different laboratories using diverse techniques. Leukapheresis yielded between about 0.85 and 10 billion PBMCs per donor.

As for this clone: Its antigen is not yet known. The sample holds no much larger clone one base away, and base qualities are not on file.

CD8 naive samples were obtained by positive selection for CCR7 among CD45RO-negative cells, yielding a CD45RA+CCR7+ population from which TemRA cells were excluded. The donors were healthy, HIV-negative adults with no recently reported acute infections or vaccinations. Every donor was a Caucasian adult living in Nashville, Tennessee, USA. After blood collection by leukapheresis, PBMCs were isolated using Ficoll-Histopaque density gradient centrifugation and then cryopreserved in the vapor phase of liquid nitrogen. Purity and quantity of every magnetically sorted T cell population were checked by analytical flow cytometry. Each sorted fraction had its genomic DNA isolated and then quantified by UV absorbance on a Nanodrop 2000c. TCR CDR3 regions were amplified from genomic DNA by multiplex PCR using the deep immunoSEQ assay. Extracted genomic DNA from each cell subset was distributed evenly across all wells of several immunoSEQ 96-well plates, and each plate was treated as a replicate. For sorted subsets, approximately 190 ng of genomic DNA, equivalent to roughly 33,000 T cell genomes, went into each replicate PCR. Purified libraries were measured with a Qubit 3.0 fluorometer, size-checked on a Bioanalyzer 2100, and measured again with the KAPA Library Quantification kit. Each immunoSEQ 96-well plate was sequenced on its own single-read 150-cycle Illumina NextSeq 550 flow cell. For the original study's pipeline: Because only junctional sequences without quality scores were contained in the immunoSEQ output, filtering matching that applied to full-length reads could not be performed. Sequences were annotated with PyIR, a Python wrapper for IgBLAST v1.9, using IMGT germline references to assign V/J genes and CDR3. Reads were filtered out if the reads had weak V/J assignments (E-value above 1e-6), no CDR3, stop codons, out-of-frame junctions, or ambiguous translated residues. V3J clonotypes were defined by identical inferred V gene, J gene, and CDR3 amino acid sequence. To compute the percentage overlap between repertoires, the number of shared unique clonotypes was divided by the size of the smaller repertoire. Three approaches were used to assess repertoire richness: RTK rarefaction, the Chao1 estimator, and Recon v2.1 estimates of unobserved clonotypes. Generation probabilities for all TCRbeta clonotypes obtained by the gDNA method from a handful of donors were computed using OLGA. The table comes from immuneACCESS by way of TCRdb, which keeps in-frame sequences with V and J called. Part of the clones is missing from these tables; in studies checked, under half for an unresolved V gene and the rest for unknown reasons. That table gives V, J and clone size, and the DNA gave D and trimming. In this sample the table shows about 2.2 million clones, just over 90% of which occur a single time. The ten largest clones capture around 1.7% of the sample.

Results and caveats for the whole study, not just this receptor: Because the study included only a small number of donors, the genetic and exposure-history diversity represented was limited. Compared with non-shared clonotypes, the clonotypes found in all four sorted-subset donors had higher generation probabilities. About 5% of naive CD4, roughly 3.6% of naive CD8, around 2.3% of memory CD4, and 0.35% to 0.5% of memory CD8 clonotypes were shared across a handful of donors. Sampling was restricted to blood, and TCR repertoires in tissues likely differ from the TCR repertoires found in blood. Based on pairwise subsampling, the degree of clonotype sharing among donors was expected to be affected by sequencing depth. Naive subsets generally had larger estimated clonotype richness than memory subsets did. Even with the large sequencing depth, rarefaction of the sorted-subset datasets indicated that sequencing was incomplete.

The trim is 8 bases for V and 6 bases for J, with a gap of 17 bases between the germline ends. From the cysteine through the phenylalanine, the CDR3 covers 14 amino acids. CDR3 DNA is the only sequence kept; it has 42 bases, read in frame from the first base. CDR1 MNHEY and CDR2 SMNVEV were looked up in the germline V gene (reference sequence). This sequence uses TRBV27 and TRBJ1-5; the D gene is perhaps TRBD1, on 6 matching bases. The sequence came from a man aged 18 to 29 in good health. Some clones in this sample may be carry-over from other donors' samples. The sample taken for sequencing was naive CD8+ T cells from PBMCs. The cell subset or site label, as the study defines it: CD45RA+CCR7+. The CDR3 region reads CASCPLGGSQPQHF. The DNA reads TGTGCCAGCTGTCCTTTAGGGGGAAGTCAGCCCCAGCATTTT.